Following are 17 T cell receptor beta chains from one sample sequenced in a study of blood T cell repertoires in COVID-19. TCRdb's copy holds only in-frame clones and misses some; the assay was immunoSEQ multiplex PCR. The sample holds around 100,000 clones; approximately 84% are singletons and the top ten take approximately 7%. The specimen was peripheral blood. These receptors originate from a man between 25 and 39 years old in a cohort sampled during active COVID-19.

The chain couples TRBV7-2 to TRBJ2-7; 10 bases match TRBD2. V lost 2 bases and J lost 0; bases outside the gene matches: 13. The V gene's germline CDR1 is SGHTA and CDR2 FQGNSA. CDR3 length equals 19 residues. CDR3 sequence reads: CASSLLAGDARLSSYEQYF. DNA for the CDR3: TGTGCCAGCAGCTTACTAGCGGGGGATGCTCGCTTAAGCTCCTACGAGCAGTACTTC.

V is TRBV12-3 or TRBV12-4 and J is TRBJ1-2; tentative D call: TRBD1 (6 bases). V was trimmed by 6 bases and J by 7 bases, leaving 12 bases between them. CDR3 length equals 12 residues. CDR3 DNA sequence: TGTGCCAGCAGACAGGGACGGGGTGGCTACACCTTC. Translating it yields CASRQGRGGYTF.

The V call is TRBV7-2, the J call TRBJ2-1; 11 bases are shared with TRBD2. J was trimmed by 8 bases and V by 6 bases; bases with no gene match: 9. In germline, CDR1 is SGHTA, CDR2 FQGNSA. The CDR3 is made up of 15 amino acids. The CDR3 region has the DNA TGTGCCAGCAGGATGACTAGCGGGGTTTGGGATGAGCAGTTCTTC. As protein: CASRMTSGVWDEQFF.

The CDR3, as DNA: TGTGCCAGCAGCGTAGGCAGGGGCAACGAGCAGTACTTC. Its translation is CASSVGRGNEQYF. The chain employs TRBV9 and TRBJ2-7, with D perhaps TRBD1 (6 bases). The CDR3 is 13 residues long. Trimming removed 0 bases from V and 5 bases from J, with 9 bases in between. Germline loops: CDR1 SGDLS, CDR2 YYNGEE.

The rearrangement links TRBV19 to TRBJ2-1, with TRBD1 identical over 8 bases. This CDR3 comprises 17 residues. V gave up 1 base and J gave up 5 bases; unmatched junction bases: 10. From germline, CDR1 is LNHDA and CDR2 SQIVND (reference sequence). CDR3 in DNA: TGTGCCAGTAGTATAGGGATTTGGGGGACAGGAAACAATGAGCAGTTCTTC. This translates into CASSIGIWGTGNNEQFF.

This clone showed up just once. The chain couples TRBV28 to TRBJ1-6; tentative D call: TRBD1 (6 bases). The V and J ends lost 10 bases and 5 bases respectively, with 12 bases between them. Germline V gene lookup returns CDR1 MDHEN and CDR2 SYDVKM. The CDR3 has 13 amino acids. CDR3 sequence: CAIDSGDNSPLHF. DNA of the CDR3: TGTGCCATCGACTCAGGGGATAATTCACCCCTCCACTTT.

This chain uses TRBV7-2 with TRBJ2-5; 7 bases fit TRBD1. CDR1 and CDR2 (germline): SGHTA, FQGNSA. The CDR3 extends over 15 amino acids. Trimming took 4 bases from V and 5 from J; bases not matched to a gene: 10. The CDR3 loop reads CASSYSGGRGETQYF. In DNA, the CDR3 is TGTGCCAGCAGCTATTCAGGGGGTCGTGGGGAGACCCAGTACTTC.

The chain carries TRBV6-5 and TRBJ2-6; 8 nucleotides line up with TRBD1. Germline trimming cut 4 bases from V and 1 base from J; bases unmatched to any gene: 3. The germline V gene encodes CDR1 MNHEY and CDR2 SVGAGI. The CDR3 runs 16 residues. The CDR3 bases are TGTGCCAGCAGTTCACAGGGGGGTTCTGGGGCCAACGTCCTGACTTTC. Translation gives CASSSQGGSGANVLTF.

This clone was counted a few times. The chain recombines TRBV19 with TRBJ1-6; D remains ambiguous. Trimming took 4 bases from V and 0 from J, leaving 22 bases between them. The CDR3 is made up of 20 amino acids. Germline V gene sequence: CDR1 LNHDA, CDR2 SQIVND (reference sequence). The CDR3 is CASSTQRILTGSSYNSPLHF. The CDR3 bases are TGTGCCAGTAGTACCCAACGCATCCTAACGGGGAGCTCCTATAATTCACCCCTCCACTTT.

The chain carries TRBV19 and TRBJ1-6, with 9 nucleotides matching TRBD1. The germline V gene encodes CDR1 LNHDA and CDR2 SQIVND (reference sequence). The CDR3 consists of 14 residues. V shed 5 bases and J 10 bases; nucleotides not matched to a gene: 6. The CDR3: CASSSGQGRSPLHF. For the CDR3, the DNA is TGTGCCAGTAGTTCCGGACAGGGGCGCTCACCCCTCCACTTT.

By share of the sample, this clone is medium-sized. V usage is TRBV24-1 and J usage is TRBJ2-2; 7 bases are shared with TRBD1. This CDR3 has 14 amino acids. Trimming at V came to 7 bases and at J to 3 bases, leaving 4 bases not matched to a gene. CDR1 KGHDR and CDR2 SFDVKD come from the germline V gene. The CDR3 region has the DNA TGTGCCACCAGAGCCGGGACAGACACCGGGGAGCTGTTTTTT. Translated, it gives CATRAGTDTGELFF.

The rearrangement uses TRBV6-2 or TRBV6-3 and TRBJ2-7, with unresolved D. CDR3 length equals 14 residues. The ends were cut back, 3 bases at V and 3 bases at J, with 12 bases in the middle. The V gene's germline CDR1 is MNHEY and CDR2 SVGEGT. The CDR3 region has the DNA TGTGCCAGCAGTTATGCGGAGTCGTACTACGAGCAGTACTTC. This translates into CASSYAESYYEQYF.

The chain joins TRBV6-4 to TRBJ1-1, with D perhaps matching TRBD1 (6 bases). The germline gives CDR1 MRHNA, CDR2 SNTAGT. V gave up 4 bases and J gave up 6 bases, with 12 bases separating them. CDR3 length: 13 amino acids. CDR3 sequence (DNA): TGTGCCAGCAGTGCCTACAGGGATGCTGAAGCTTTCTTT. Translating it yields CASSAYRDAEAFF.

The chain uses TRBV28 and TRBJ2-7; 8 positions match TRBD2. The CDR3 runs 15 residues. V gave up 2 bases and J gave up 3 bases; unmatched junction bases: 6. Germline lookup yields CDR1 MDHEN and CDR2 SYDVKM. Here the CDR3 reads CASSLVAAGGYEQYF. Written as DNA, the CDR3 is TGTGCCAGCAGTTTAGTGGCGGCGGGGGGCTACGAGCAGTACTTC. The complete variable domain, with remaining parts taken from reference TRBV28 and TRBJ2-7, reads DVKVTQSSRYLVKRTGEKVFLECVQDMDHENMFWYRQDPGLGLRLIYFSYDVKMKEKGDIPEGYSVSREKKERFSLILESASTNQTSMYLCASSLVAAGGYEQYFGPGTRLTVT.

V gene TRBV5-1 combines with J gene TRBJ1-1; 9 nucleotides align to TRBD1. V shed 4 bases and J 1 base; nucleotides not matched to a gene: 2. The CDR3 covers 14 residues. Germline V gives CDR1 SGHRS, CDR2 YFSETQ. The CDR3 reads CASSTGGTNTEAFF. Here the CDR3 DNA reads TGCGCCAGCAGCACAGGGGGCACGAACACTGAAGCTTTCTTT.

The chain carries TRBV5-6 and TRBJ2-2; 8 bases fit TRBD2. The CDR3 totals 16 residues. J gave up 5 bases and V 4 bases, and 10 bases lay outside the gene matches. Germline V CDR1 and CDR2: SGHDT, YYEEEE. The CDR3 reads CASSLGGAGRTGELFF. The CDR3 DNA is TGTGCCAGCAGCCTCGGGGGGGCCGGTAGGACCGGGGAGCTGTTTTTT.

The V call is TRBV20-1, the J call TRBJ1-6, with D uncertain. V gave up 3 bases and J gave up 0 bases, with 9 bases separating them. Germline V gene sequence: CDR1 DFQATT, CDR2 SNEGSKA (reference sequence). The length of the CDR3 is 15 residues. CDR3 residues: CSASLESSYNSPLHF. The CDR3 bases are TGCAGTGCTAGTCTGGAGAGCTCCTATAATTCACCCCTCCACTTT.